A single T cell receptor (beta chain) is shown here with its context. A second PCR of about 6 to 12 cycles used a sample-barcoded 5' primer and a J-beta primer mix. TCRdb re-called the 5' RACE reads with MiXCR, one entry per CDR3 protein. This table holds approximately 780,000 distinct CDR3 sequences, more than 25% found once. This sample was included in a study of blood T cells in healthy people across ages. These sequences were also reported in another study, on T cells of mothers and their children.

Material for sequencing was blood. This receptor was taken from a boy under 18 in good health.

The CDR3 region has the DNA TGCAGTGCTAGCGGGGGGGCCGCAGGGCAAGAGACCCAGTACTTC. Protein sequence: CSASGGAAGQETQYF. The rearrangement links TRBV20-1 to TRBJ2-5; 8 bases line up with TRBD2. The CDR3 spans 15 residues. Trimming took 3 bases from V and 2 from J; bases not matched to a gene: 8. CDR1 DFQATT and CDR2 SNEGSKA come from the germline V gene (reference sequence).